The T cell receptor (beta chain) under discussion was sequenced for a study of CD8 T cells in Susac syndrome. V gave up 4 bases and J gave up 7 bases, with 18 bases separating them. The germline V gene encodes CDR1 SGHRS and CDR2 YFSETQ. The CDR3 length is 15 residues. Points from the study as a whole: The relatively small number of individuals in the TCR sequencing and HLA analysis was acknowledged by the study.

TCR beta sequencing covered blood CD8+ and CD4+ T cells. Negative isolation was applied to CD8+ and CD4+ T cells, and FACS enrichment was applied to TEMRA cells. When the RNA was reverse transcribed, random hexamers were used with an input of roughly 0.45 to 1 ug. Multiplex PCR with immunoSEQ amplified the TCR beta CDR3 across 54 Vbeta and 13 Jbeta. MiXCR, applied by TCRdb to the immunoSEQ multiplex PCR reads, yields one record per CDR3 protein. Counted here are just over 300,000 distinct CDR3 sequences, 92% occurring once; the ten biggest clones make up over 0.065%. This clonotype was counted a single time. Its antigen is unidentified.

Sequencing input: CD4+ T cells from PBMCs. The chain recombines TRBV5-1 with TRBJ1-5; TRBD1 might be the D (6 bases). The receptor comes from a human donor with multiple sclerosis. CDR3 coding DNA: TGCGCCAGCAGCATCACAGGGTCCCCTGGACAGCCCCAGCATTTT. It specifies CASSITGSPGQPQHF.